The source of this T cell receptor beta chain is a study of blood T cell repertoires in COVID-19. The method was immunoSEQ multiplex PCR; TCRdb's version includes in-frame clones alone and lacks a portion of them. This table holds under 200,000 clones, roughly 84% found once. V lost 4 bases to trimming and J lost 2 bases, with 14 bases between them. This CDR3 has 15 amino acids. Germline V CDR1 and CDR2: KGHSH, LQKENI. Sequenced input: peripheral blood. V usage is TRBV18 and J usage is TRBJ2-5, with D unresolved. The clonotype comes from a man between 18 and 35 years old with active or convalescent COVID-19. CDR3 loop: CASSRAVVPQETQYF. The CDR3 bases are TGTGCCAGCTCACGGGCCGTCGTACCACAAGAGACCCAGTACTTC.